One and the same sample provided the 5 T cell receptor delta chains below, sequenced in a study of gamma-delta T cells after stem cell transplantation. TCRdb redid the clone calls on the RT-PCR reads with CATT. Of around 3,000 delta-chain clones listed, 1.5% to 2% are singletons. Input material: gamma-delta T cells. The source of these receptors is a human donor. It is not recorded whose cells these are; they may come from a transplant donor.

Points on this clone: This likely reflects a read error, since a far larger clone is one base away. J is TRDJ1 and V is TRDV2; 7 bases are a match to TRDD3. This CDR3 is 14 amino acids long. Looked up from germline, CDR1 is GEAIGNYY and CDR2 is EKD. The trim removed 4 bases at V and 3 bases at J, leaving 7 bases unmatched. CDR3: CACDVLGGSDKLIF. The CDR3 nucleotides read TGTGCCTGTGATGTCCTGGGGGGGTCCGATAAACTCATCTTT.

This clone was seen a handful of times. This likely reflects a read error, since a far larger clone is one base away. This rearrangement joins TRDV2 to TRDJ3, with 10 bases matching TRDD3. Germline V gene data show CDR1 as GEAIGNYY and CDR2 as EKD. The CDR3 runs 21 residues. Written as DNA, the CDR3 is TGTGCCTGTGACTCCGTAGAGGGGGATACGCGACCCACCTGGGGCACCCGACAGATGTTTTTC. Protein: CACDSVEGDTRPTWGTRQMFF.

This clone has a handful of counts. A far larger clone is off by one base, so a read error is likely. Other nucleotide sequences in the sample specify the same CDR3. The V gene is TRDV2, the J gene TRDJ1; 9 bases are a match to TRDD3. Per germline, CDR1 GEAIGNYY and CDR2 EKD. CDR3 length: 17 amino acids. Losses at the gene ends were 3 bases for V and 0 bases for J; bases not matched to a gene: 10. Here the CDR3 DNA reads TGTGCCTGTGACGGACTGGGGGACCTCCTTAACACCGATAAACTCATCTTT. It translates to CACDGLGDLLNTDKLIF.

The chain employs TRDV2 and TRDJ1; 11 nucleotides line up with TRDD3. The germline V gene encodes CDR1 GEAIGNYY and CDR2 EKD. Trimming at V came to 0 bases and at J to 0 bases, leaving 14 bases not matched to a gene. The CDR3 loop spans 20 amino acids. CDR3 sequence reads: CACDTAGWGIRGLYTDKLIF. The DNA for the CDR3 is TGTGCCTGTGACACCGCTGGGTGGGGGATACGGGGGCTCTACACCGATAAACTCATCTTT.

This clone was observed a few times. One base separates it from a far larger clone, so it is likely a read error. Other DNA sequences in this specimen translate into the identical CDR3. V is TRDV2 and J is TRDJ1; maybe TRDD3 (5 bases). Germline V CDR1 and CDR2: GEAIGNYY, EKD. The CDR3 covers 15 residues. The CDR3, as DNA: TGTGCCTGCGACACCGTTGGAGATATAGGGGAGTCACTCATCTTT. Protein sequence: CACDTVGDIGESLIF.